This paragraph reports one T cell receptor (beta chain). Ten or more counts support this clonotype. Its antigen is not yet known. Base qualities were left out, and no much larger clone turns up one base away. Amplification of TCR beta CDR3 regions was carried out from RNA transcripts. The TCR CDR3 was subjected to a first round of RT-PCR using the HTBI primer set and the Qiagen OneStep RT-PCR kit. A second multiplex PCR round built the libraries, followed by size selection and purification. Paired-end sequencing of the libraries was performed with 100 bp reads on an Illumina HiSeq2000. Turning to the authors' computational methods: SOAPnuke was used to process the raw data, with reads discarded if the reads contained adapters or uncalled bases, had a mean Phred below 15, or lacked an exact constant-primer or identifier match. COPE v1.2.5 was used to merge high-quality paired reads, and clonotypes were defined as unique nucleotide sequences. MiTCR v1.1 was used to align the clonotypes against IMGT TRBV, TRBD and TRBJ reference segments. The analysis was restricted to V-J combinations with a frequency above 0.0001, which together covered 99.2% of the repertoires. The TCS score was defined as F50 (clonal expansion) divided by E x V (chaos), with BLOSUM62-based TCRdist calculated between CDR3 peptides within each V-J. Welch's t-statistics and random forest reduced fewer than 600 V-J features to 10 to 15, which were used in a naive Bayes classifier (R e1071). Starting from the raw public reads, TCRdb applied fastp trimming at Q25, assembled clones with MiXCR and retained in-frame beta chains. Rows merge per CDR3 protein into single entries with the most common DNA and genes. The V and J calls follow TCRdb's processing rather than the paper's. The sample includes some 620,000 distinct CDR3 sequences, with around 15% observed a single time. Around 4% of the sample comes from the top ten.

This sample is part of a study of T cells in Graves' hyperthyroidism and ophthalmopathy (dated by TCRdb to about 2019). In terms of the full investigation: Peripheral blood was sampled at the time of initial diagnosis, prior to any treatment. To identify TCR V-J signatures that set the groups apart, the researchers used a discovery cohort of 90 to 100 patients, made up of under 45 with Graves' ophthalmopathy and about 60 with stable Graves' hyperthyroidism. Prospective prediction of ophthalmopathy was tested in an independent validation cohort of under 20 hyperthyroidism patients and 15 to 17 patients who later progressed to ophthalmopathy. The 95 to 100 discovery patients were randomly split 7:3 into training and test sets. In addition, the study compared T-cell repertoires in thyroid tissue and in blood from six Graves' hyperthyroidism patients. Following sampling, methimazole starting at 30 mg daily was given to hyperthyroidism patients, and high-dose intravenous methylprednisolone was given to ophthalmopathy patients. The paper reports TCR Vbeta CDR3 sequencing of approximately 130 peripheral blood samples: some 44 ophthalmopathy, fewer than 80 hyperthyroidism and approximately 17 progressor patients.

Overall study results and their limits: During validation, the model predicted progression to ophthalmopathy a median of around 6 months ahead of onset, with around 65% sensitivity and less than 85% specificity. In cross-validation, a model built on a 13 V-J signature told ophthalmopathy apart from stable hyperthyroidism with under 90% sensitivity and about 81% specificity, and in testing the same model reached 80%/75%. Sample size was not statistically predetermined, and investigators were not blinded to group allocation. Most expanded thyroid clonotypes (frequency above 0.001) were also detected in blood, suggesting blood repertoires may reflect thyroid immune responses.

Including the terminal cysteine and phenylalanine, the CDR3 comprises 13 residues. Left in the record is the CDR3 DNA by itself, 39 bases read in frame from the first base. Looking up the germline V gene yields CDR1 SGHAT and CDR2 FQNNGV. At the junction V is shortened by 0 bases and J by 4 bases, with 6 bases in between. Stable Graves' hyperthyroidism was defined as no progression to ophthalmopathy during 18 months of follow-up. Hyperthyroidism patients were newly diagnosed, with disease duration under 2 months, and aged 18 to 65 years. The study excluded patients with uncontrolled infections, other autoimmune diseases, pregnancy or lactation. Diagnoses were based on clinical symptoms, serum thyroxine and TRAb, thyroid ultrasound and orbital computed tomography. PBMCs were separated from roughly 9.3 ml of fresh peripheral blood using Ficoll-Paque density gradient centrifugation. Trizol reagent was used to extract total RNA, and RNA quality was then checked on an Agilent 2100 Bioanalyzer.

The receptor chain draws on TRBV11-2 and TRBJ2-5; confidence is insufficient to name the D gene. The sample comprised blood. This TCR was recovered from a woman in her 30s with Graves' hyperthyroidism. The CDR3 region reads CASSLDYPETQYF. Here is the DNA: TGTGCCAGCAGCTTAGACTACCCAGAGACCCAGTACTTC.